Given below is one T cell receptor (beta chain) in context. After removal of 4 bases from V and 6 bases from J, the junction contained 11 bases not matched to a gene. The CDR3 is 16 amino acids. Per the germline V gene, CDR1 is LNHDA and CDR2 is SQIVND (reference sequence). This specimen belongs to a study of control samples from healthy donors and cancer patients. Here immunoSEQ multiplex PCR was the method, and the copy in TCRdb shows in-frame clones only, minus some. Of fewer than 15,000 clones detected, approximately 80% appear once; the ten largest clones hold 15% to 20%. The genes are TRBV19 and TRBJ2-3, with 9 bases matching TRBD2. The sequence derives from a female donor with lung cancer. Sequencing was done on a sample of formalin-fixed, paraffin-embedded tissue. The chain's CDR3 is CASSTAGGPLGDTQYF. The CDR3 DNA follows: TGTGCCAGTAGTACCGCGGGAGGGCCCTTGGGCGATACGCAGTATTTT. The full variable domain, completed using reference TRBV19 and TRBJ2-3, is DGGITQSPKYLFRKEGQNVTLSCEQNLNHDAMYWYRQDPGQGLRLIYYSQIVNDFQKGDIAEGYSVSREKKESFPLTVTSAQKNPTAFYLCASSTAGGPLGDTQYFGPGTRLTVL.